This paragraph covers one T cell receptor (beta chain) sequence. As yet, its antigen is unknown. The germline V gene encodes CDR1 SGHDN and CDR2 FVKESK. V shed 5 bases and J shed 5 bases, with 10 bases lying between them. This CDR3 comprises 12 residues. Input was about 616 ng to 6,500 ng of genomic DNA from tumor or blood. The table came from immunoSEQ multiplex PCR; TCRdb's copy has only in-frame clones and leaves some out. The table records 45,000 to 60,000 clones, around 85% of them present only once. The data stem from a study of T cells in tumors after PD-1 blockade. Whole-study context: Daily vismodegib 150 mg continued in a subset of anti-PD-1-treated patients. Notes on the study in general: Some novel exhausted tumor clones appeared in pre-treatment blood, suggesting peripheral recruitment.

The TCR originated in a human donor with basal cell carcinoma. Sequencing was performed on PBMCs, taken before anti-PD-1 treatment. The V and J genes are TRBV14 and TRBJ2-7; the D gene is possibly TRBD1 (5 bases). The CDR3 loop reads CASSEWGNEQYF. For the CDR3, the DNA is TGTGCCAGCAGCGAGTGGGGCAACGAGCAGTACTTC.